Each of the 32 T cell receptor beta chains below was sequenced from the same sample in a study of cytomegalovirus exposure and HLA in healthy donors. The PCR had 60 Vbeta and 13 Jbeta primers. Clones were sequenced by immunoSEQ multiplex PCR, and TCRdb holds only the in-frame ones, with some missing. The sample contains roughly 51,000 clones, about four fifths of which appear only once. The source material was PBMCs. Every receptor here comes from a boy younger than 18 in good health and CMV-seropositive.

The table lists this clone with a count of one. The chain combines TRBV12-5 with TRBJ2-2, with a possible D match to TRBD2 (6 bases). With 6 bases removed from V and 5 bases from J, the gap between germline ends came to 13 bases. From germline, CDR1 is LGHNT and CDR2 FRNRAP. The CDR3 is 14 amino acids. The CDR3 here is CASGLLEGTGELFF. The CDR3 DNA sequence: TGTGCTAGTGGCCTTCTGGAGGGGACCGGGGAGCTGTTTTTT.

This clone was picked up a small number of times. This chain uses TRBV27 with TRBJ2-7, with 10 nucleotides matching TRBD2. Trimming at V came to 2 bases and at J to 0 bases, leaving 1 base not matched to a gene. This CDR3 contains 15 residues. Germline V gives CDR1 MNHEY, CDR2 SMNVEV (reference sequence). The DNA for the CDR3 is TGTGCCAGCAGTTTACTAGCGGGGGACTCCTACGAGCAGTACTTC. Protein product: CASSLLAGDSYEQYF.

The chain uses TRBV4-1 and TRBJ2-5, with a weak D call TRBD1 (5 bases). From germline, CDR1 is MGHRA and CDR2 YSYEKL. The CDR3 sequence is 13 residues long. Between the trimmed V and J ends, which lost 4 bases and 5 bases, there was a span of 11 bases. The CDR3 loop is CASSLTGTETQYF. In nucleotides, the CDR3 is TGCGCCAGCAGCCTTACAGGTACGGAGACCCAGTACTTC.

This clone was detected only once. V and J are TRBV29-1 and TRBJ2-3; the match to TRBD2 covers 9 bases. Germline CDR1 and CDR2: SQVTM and ANQGSEA. This CDR3 is 15 amino acids long. Germline trimming cut 6 bases from V and 6 bases from J; bases unmatched to any gene: 13. The CDR3 here is CSVSSPGTSLDTQYF. The CDR3, as DNA: TGCAGCGTCTCAAGTCCCGGGACTAGCTTGGATACGCAGTATTTT.

The CDR3, as DNA: TGTGCCATCAGTGGGAAACAGGCAGATACGCAGTATTTT. This translates into CAISGKQADTQYF. The chain employs TRBV10-3 and TRBJ2-3; the D gene is possibly TRBD1 (5 bases). Germline values: CDR1 ENHRY, CDR2 SYGVKD. Trimming cost V 4 bases and J 4 bases, with 9 bases left between them. The CDR3 runs 13 residues.

The chain is built from TRBV2 and TRBJ1-6, with a weak D call TRBD1 (6 bases). V was shortened by 4 bases and J by 8 bases, with 15 bases between the two germline ends. Germline V gene lookup returns CDR1 SNHLY and CDR2 FYNNEI. The CDR3 has 15 amino acids. CDR3 nucleotides: TGTGCCAGCAGTGGCAGGGGTCCTAAGGATTCACCCCTCCACTTT. Its protein is CASSGRGPKDSPLHF.

The rearrangement joins TRBV6-1 to TRBJ1-5, with a possible D match to TRBD1 (5 bases). Per the germline V gene, CDR1 is MNHNS and CDR2 is SASEGT. This CDR3 has 15 amino acids. The V end was cut by 7 bases, the J end by 4 bases, with 17 bases between. This chain's CDR3 is CASNESRGPNQPQHF. DNA of the CDR3: TGTGCCAGCAATGAGTCTAGGGGCCCGAATCAGCCCCAGCATTTT.

This sequence joins TRBV4-1 and TRBJ2-5; the D gene is possibly TRBD1 (5 bases). Germline CDR1 MGHRA, CDR2 YSYEKL. Between the trimmed V and J ends, which lost 3 bases and 4 bases, there was a span of 12 bases. The CDR3 extends over 14 amino acids. The CDR3 is CASSQAGFRETQYF. CDR3 nucleotides: TGCGCCAGCAGCCAGGCAGGGTTTCGAGAGACCCAGTACTTC.

The chain uses TRBV19 and TRBJ2-5; 10 bases map to TRBD2. The closer fit of TRBJ2-7 to the DNA end suggests the J call may be wrong. The germline CDR1 and CDR2 sequences are LNHDA and SQIVND (reference sequence). The CDR3 is 14 residues long. This CDR3 reads CASTTSGASYEQYF. CDR3 nucleotides: TGTGCCAGTACCACTAGCGGGGCATCCTACGAGCAGTACTTC.

The chain recombines TRBV19 with TRBJ1-2; 8 nucleotides align to TRBD1. Germline V gene sequence: CDR1 LNHDA, CDR2 SQIVND (reference sequence). This CDR3 contains 14 residues. V trimming: 5 bases; J trimming: 7 bases; junction bases outside the gene matches: 9. CDR3 DNA sequence: TGTGCCAGTAGTTACAGGGACAGGTCCCGTGGCTACACCTTC. The encoded protein is CASSYRDRSRGYTF.

The chain has TRBV2 and TRBJ2-7; no clear D gene. Trimming removed 5 bases from V and 6 bases from J, with 8 bases in between. The CDR3 totals 11 residues. From germline, CDR1 is SNHLY and CDR2 FYNNEI. The CDR3 DNA is TGTGCCAGCAGTCAAAGCTTCGAGCAGTACTTC. Its protein is CASSQSFEQYF.

CDR3 DNA sequence: TGTGCCAGCAGTGGAAGCCGGGACAGGGGAATTGAAGCTTTCTTT. Protein product: CASSGSRDRGIEAFF. V is TRBV6-1 and J is TRBJ1-1, with 10 bases fitting TRBD1. This CDR3 comprises 15 residues. V shed 4 bases and J 7 bases; nucleotides not matched to a gene: 9. Germline CDR1 reads MNHNS; CDR2 reads SASEGT.

J is TRBJ2-5 and V is TRBV6-6; the D gene is possibly TRBD2 (7 bases). The V gene lost 5 bases and the J gene lost 3 bases, with 13 bases spanning the gap. The CDR3 runs 14 residues. Germline V gene sequence: CDR1 MNHNY, CDR2 SVGAGI (reference sequence). CDR3: CASSPGDYEETQYF. CDR3 in DNA: TGTGCCAGCAGTCCAGGGGACTACGAAGAGACCCAGTACTTC.

The gene calls are TRBV15 and TRBJ1-4; 9 bases align to TRBD1. The CDR3 contains 16 residues. Germline values: CDR1 LNHNV, CDR2 YYDKDF (reference sequence). The V gene end was trimmed by 1 base and the J gene end by 8 bases; junction bases not matched to a gene: 8. CDR3 coding DNA: TGTGCCACCAGCAGAGGGACCGGGACAGGGCACGAAAAACTGTTTTTT. Its protein product is CATSRGTGTGHEKLFF.

The CDR3 loop reads CASSRGTGGETQYF. The CDR3 DNA follows: TGCGCCAGCAGCCGGGGGACAGGGGGAGAGACCCAGTACTTC. The rearrangement joins TRBV5-1 to TRBJ2-5; TRBD1 aligns across 11 bases. Trimming at V came to 4 bases and at J to 4 bases, leaving 3 bases not matched to a gene. The CDR3 length is 14 residues. Per the germline V gene, CDR1 is SGHRS and CDR2 is YFSETQ.

This clone was picked up a small number of times. V is TRBV7-8 and J is TRBJ2-1; a possible D gene is TRBD2 (5 bases). The ends were cut back, 0 bases at V and 10 bases at J, with 7 bases in the middle. Germline-derived CDR1 and CDR2 are SGHVS and FQNEAQ. This CDR3 has 12 residues. In DNA form, the CDR3 reads TGTGCCAGCAGCTTAGCGGACTGGGAGCAGTTCTTC. Protein: CASSLADWEQFF.

This sequence joins TRBV10-2 and TRBJ1-3; D gene ambiguous. V was clipped by 5 bases and J by 4 bases, with 18 bases between them. CDR1 is WSHSY, CDR2 SAAADI, per germline. The CDR3 is 16 amino acids. DNA of the CDR3: TGCGCCAGCAGTAGCAAAGACGGTGGGAGGGGAAACACCATATATTTT. This sequence encodes CASSSKDGGRGNTIYF.

The rearrangement uses TRBV20-1 and TRBJ1-1; possibly TRBD1 for D (5 bases). Germline lookup yields CDR1 DFQATT and CDR2 SNEGSKA (reference sequence). CDR3 length: 11 residues. Trimming left V 6 bases short and J 2 bases short, with 7 bases between. The CDR3 loop reads CSAGTNTEAFF. CDR3 nucleotides: TGCAGTGCCGGGACTAACACTGAAGCTTTCTTT.

This clone occurred a few times. V usage is TRBV7-6 and J usage is TRBJ2-3; tentatively, D is TRBD2 (7 bases). V was pared by 5 bases and J by 2 bases, with 17 bases between. The CDR3 spans 16 residues. From germline, CDR1 is SGHVS and CDR2 FNYEAQ. In DNA form, the CDR3 reads TGTGCCAGCAGCCCGGGAAGGGGGGGACTCACAGATACGCAGTATTTT. Encoded protein: CASSPGRGGLTDTQYF.

The V call is TRBV10-3, the J call TRBJ2-1; weak D call: TRBD1 (6 bases). The CDR3 is 15 amino acids. Germline V CDR1 and CDR2: ENHRY, SYGVKD. The V gene lost 4 bases and the J gene lost 5 bases, with 15 bases spanning the gap. Written as DNA, the CDR3 is TGTGCCATCAGTGGTCAGGGGCTAAGAGACAATGAGCAGTTCTTC. Its protein is CAISGQGLRDNEQFF.

CDR3 amino acids: CASSLRNSPLHF. In DNA form, the CDR3 reads TGTGCCAGCAGTTTGCGTAATTCACCCCTCCACTTT. The chain is built from TRBV27 and TRBJ1-6; D is undetermined. Germline CDR1 reads MNHEY; CDR2 reads SMNVEV (reference sequence). The CDR3 spans 12 residues. The V end lost 3 bases, the J end lost 6 bases, and 3 bases lay between the germline ends.

The rearrangement links TRBV5-8 to TRBJ1-1, with D perhaps matching TRBD1 (6 bases). This CDR3 is 14 amino acids long. The V end lost 4 bases, the J end lost 14 bases, and 24 bases lay between the germline ends. Germline CDR1 SGHTS, CDR2 YDEGEE. CDR3 in DNA: TGTGCCAGCAGCCCTTTACAGGGAGGGGCAAGGAGCTTCTTT. It yields the protein CASSPLQGGARSFF.

The genes are TRBV2 and TRBJ2-5, with D possibly being TRBD2 (7 bases). V gave up 6 bases and J gave up 2 bases, with 16 bases separating them. The CDR3 covers 15 residues. CDR1 SNHLY and CDR2 FYNNEI come from the germline V gene. CDR3 loop: CASRSGGGGQETQYF. The CDR3 coding sequence is TGTGCCAGCAGGAGTGGGGGGGGCGGGCAAGAGACCCAGTACTTC.

In its sample, this clone was seen a few times. V is TRBV12-5 and J is TRBJ2-3; the match to TRBD2 covers 7 bases. The germline CDR1 and CDR2 sequences are LGHNT and FRNRAP. V lost 4 bases, J lost 7 bases, and 17 bases stayed unmatched. This CDR3 is built from 17 residues. For the CDR3, the DNA is TGTGCTAGTGGTTCCATAGGGACTACCGCCGGGCAAAATACGCAGTATTTT. Translation gives CASGSIGTTAGQNTQYF.

V usage is TRBV5-1 and J usage is TRBJ2-1; 8 bases line up with TRBD2. This CDR3 contains 13 residues. Losses at the gene ends were 4 bases for V and 12 bases for J; bases not matched to a gene: 9. Germline assignment: CDR1 SGHRS and CDR2 YFSETQ. CDR3 coding DNA: TGCGCCAGCAGCGAACGCTACCGGGAGGGGCAGTTCTTC. The encoded protein is CASSERYREGQFF.

V usage is TRBV19 and J usage is TRBJ2-3; possible D gene TRBD1, 5 bases. This CDR3 has 14 amino acids. Germline V gene lookup returns CDR1 LNHDA and CDR2 SQIVND (reference sequence). Trimming left V 4 bases short and J 2 bases short, with 10 bases between. The CDR3 region has the DNA TGTGCCAGTAGTAGGGGCAGCATCACAGATACGCAGTATTTT. Translating it yields CASSRGSITDTQYF.

This rearrangement joins TRBV19 to TRBJ1-5; 7 nucleotides line up with TRBD1. V was pared by 6 bases and J by 5 bases, with 4 bases of the junction left unmatched. Germline CDR1 is LNHDA and CDR2 is SQIVND (reference sequence). This CDR3 region has 13 residues. The CDR3 region has the DNA TGTGCCAGTAGCGGACAGGTGGATCAGCCCCAGCATTTT. It translates to CASSGQVDQPQHF.

This rearrangement joins TRBV19 to TRBJ1-5; no reliable D call. Trimming stripped 3 bases from V and 7 bases from J, with 7 bases between. Per the germline V gene, CDR1 is LNHDA and CDR2 is SQIVND (reference sequence). This CDR3 contains 12 residues. CDR3 protein: CASSITTQPQHF. DNA of the CDR3: TGTGCCAGTAGTATTACAACCCAGCCCCAGCATTTT.

Only a few counts were recorded for this clone. This chain connects TRBV5-6 to TRBJ2-1, with unresolved D. There are 13 residues in the CDR3. Looked up from germline, CDR1 is SGHDT and CDR2 is YYEEEE. V was cut by 5 bases and J by 10 bases, with 16 bases left in between. CDR3 nucleotides: TGTGCCAGCAGTAATAGAGGTCTCAACGAGCAGTTCTTC. It specifies CASSNRGLNEQFF.

The genes are TRBV19 and TRBJ1-2; TRBD1 matches 9 bases. J was trimmed by 8 bases and V by 4 bases; bases with no gene match: 14. Germline V lookup: CDR1 LNHDA, CDR2 SQIVND (reference sequence). The CDR3 is 16 amino acids. In nucleotides, the CDR3 is TGTGCCAGTAGTAAAAGGAATTTACAGGGGGCCAAGGGCTACACCTTC. Translation gives CASSKRNLQGAKGYTF.

A note on this clone: The same CDR3 arises from other DNA sequences in this sample as well. This chain uses TRBV5-4 with TRBJ2-7, with 10 bases fitting TRBD1. CDR3 length: 14 amino acids. Germline V CDR1 and CDR2: SGHNT, YYREEE (reference sequence). The ends lost 4 bases at V and 10 bases at J; junction bases unmatched: 11. The CDR3 sequence: CASSNRDRGQEQYF. The CDR3 bases are TGTGCCAGCAGCAATCGTGACAGGGGGCAGGAACAGTACTTC. Supplemented by reference TRBV5-4 and TRBJ2-7, the full variable domain reads ETGVTQSPTHLIKTRGQQVTLRCSSQSGHNTVSWYQQALGQGPQFIFQYYREEENGRGNFPPRFSGLQFPNYSSELNVNALELDDSALYLCASSNRDRGQEQYFGPGTRLTVT.

The genes are TRBV5-1 and TRBJ2-2; the D gene is possibly TRBD1 (5 bases). Germline CDR1 SGHRS, CDR2 YFSETQ. CDR3 length equals 15 residues. V dropped 4 bases and J dropped 0 bases, with 10 bases sitting between them. The CDR3 is CASSRDSANTGELFF. In nucleotides, the CDR3 is TGCGCCAGCAGCCGTGACAGCGCGAACACCGGGGAGCTGTTTTTT.